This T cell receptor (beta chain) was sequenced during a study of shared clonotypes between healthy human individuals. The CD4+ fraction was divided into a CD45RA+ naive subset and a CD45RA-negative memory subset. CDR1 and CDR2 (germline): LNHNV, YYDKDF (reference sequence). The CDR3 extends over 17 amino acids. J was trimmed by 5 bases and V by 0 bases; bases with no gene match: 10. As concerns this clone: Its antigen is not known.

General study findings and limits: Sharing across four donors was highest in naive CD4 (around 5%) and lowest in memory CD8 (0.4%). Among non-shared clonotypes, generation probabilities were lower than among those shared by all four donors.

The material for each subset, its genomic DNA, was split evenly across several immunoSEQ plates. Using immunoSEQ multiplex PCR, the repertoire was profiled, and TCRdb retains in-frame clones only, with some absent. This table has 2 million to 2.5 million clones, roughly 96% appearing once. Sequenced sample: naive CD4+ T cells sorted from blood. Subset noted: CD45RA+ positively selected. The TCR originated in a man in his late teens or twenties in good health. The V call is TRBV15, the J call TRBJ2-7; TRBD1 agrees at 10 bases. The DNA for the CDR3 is TGTGCCACCAGCAGAGATTTAAATCCGGGGACAGGGGACGAGCAGTACTTC. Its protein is CATSRDLNPGTGDEQYF.